A single sample is the source of the 2 T cell receptor beta chains below, sequenced in a study of T-cell memory formation after mild COVID-19. TCRdb redid the calling of the 5' RACE reads with MiXCR, one entry per CDR3 protein. The profile shows about 350,000 distinct CDR3 sequences, approximately 15% of them singletons. The sample consisted of PBMCs or a T cell subset sorted from them (not recorded which). The receptors were gathered from a man aged 18 to 29 who had mild COVID-19 (a few samples of this study predate the infection). Cell type and time point are not known.

This clonotype has only a few counts. The V call is TRBV7-9, the J call TRBJ1-5, with D unresolved. The germline CDR1 and CDR2 sequences are SEHNR and FQNEAQ (reference sequence). The CDR3 consists of 14 residues. V dropped 5 bases and J dropped 2 bases, with 10 bases sitting between them. The CDR3 sequence: CASSPLMGNQPQHF. The CDR3 bases are TGTGCCAGCAGCCCCCTGATGGGCAATCAGCCCCAGCATTTT.

This clonotype was counted a few times. The chain has TRBV5-1 and TRBJ1-1; possible D gene TRBD1, 6 bases. The CDR3 consists of 14 residues. The germline CDR1 and CDR2 sequences are SGHRS and YFSETQ. Trimming stripped 2 bases from V and 5 bases from J, with 13 bases between. This CDR3 reads CASSLRGARTEAFF. The CDR3 nucleotides are TGCGCCAGCAGCTTACGGGGGGCGAGGACTGAAGCTTTCTTT.